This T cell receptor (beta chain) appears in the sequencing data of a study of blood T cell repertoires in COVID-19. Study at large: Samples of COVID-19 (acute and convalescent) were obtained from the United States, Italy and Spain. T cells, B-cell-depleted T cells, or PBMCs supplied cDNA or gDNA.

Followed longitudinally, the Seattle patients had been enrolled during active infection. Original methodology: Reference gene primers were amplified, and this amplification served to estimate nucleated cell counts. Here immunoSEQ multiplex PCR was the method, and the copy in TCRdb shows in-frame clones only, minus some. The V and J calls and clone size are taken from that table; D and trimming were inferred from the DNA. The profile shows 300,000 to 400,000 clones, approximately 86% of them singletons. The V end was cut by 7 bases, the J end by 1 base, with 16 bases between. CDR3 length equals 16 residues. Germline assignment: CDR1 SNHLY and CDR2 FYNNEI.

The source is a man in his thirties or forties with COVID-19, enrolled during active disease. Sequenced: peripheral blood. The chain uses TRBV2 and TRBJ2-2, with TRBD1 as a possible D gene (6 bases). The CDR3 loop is CASIGTGTMNTGELFF. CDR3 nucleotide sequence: TGTGCCAGCATAGGGACCGGGACAATGAACACCGGGGAGCTGTTTTTT.